The rows below give T cell receptor beta chains drawn from one sample of a study of blood T cell repertoires in COVID-19. Profiled with immunoSEQ multiplex PCR; TCRdb holds only in-frame clones, not every one. The sample consists of 300,000 to 350,000 clones, approximately 85% of them appearing once. The source material was PBMCs or T cells enriched from blood (not recorded which). The origin of the receptors is a man aged 25-45 years who had recovered from COVID-19. CDR3s include the opening cysteine and the closing phenylalanine or tryptophan. D genes are given only for firm matches. Clone size appears in some rows only: once, few, many, or a class for an expanded clone.

d_gene,v_gene,abundance,j_gene,CDR3nt,CDR3aa
TRBD2,TRBV11-1,-,TRBJ2-1,TGTGCCAGCAGTCCGGGGGGGACAAGAGGCAATGAGCAGTTCTTC,CASSPGGTRGNEQFF
-,TRBV5-1,-,TRBJ2-1,TGCGCCAGCAGCTTGGTGTCGTATGAGCAGTTCTTC,CASSLVSYEQFF
-,TRBV7-3,-,TRBJ2-3,TGTGCCAGCAGCCGAGGAGGAAGAGGCACAGATACGCAGTATTTT,CASSRGGRGTDTQYF
-,TRBV4-2,few,TRBJ1-4,TGTGCCAGCAGCCAAGATCTCGGGTCCGGAGGGGATTTTGCAAAACTGTTTTTT,CASSQDLGSGGDFAKLFF
-,TRBV5-1,-,TRBJ1-2,TGCGCCAGCCAGGACAGTAACTATGGCTACACCTTC,CASQDSNYGYTF
-,TRBV19,-,TRBJ2-2,TGTGCCAGTAGTACAGGACTAACCAACACCGGGGAGCTGTTTTTT,CASSTGLTNTGELFF
TRBD1,TRBV6-5,-,TRBJ1-4,TGTGCCAGCTCGGGAACCGGGACAGGGGAAAAACTGTTTTTT,CASSGTGTGEKLFF
-,TRBV5-1,-,TRBJ2-5,TGCGCCAGCAGCTCGGGTCAACAAGAGACCCAGTACTTC,CASSSGQQETQYF
TRBD1,TRBV7-2,-,TRBJ1-5,TGTGCCAGCAGCCCCAGACAGGGCCTCCCACCCCAGCATTTT,CASSPRQGLPPQHF
-,TRBV30,-,TRBJ1-2,TGTGCCTGGAGTGTACAGGACAGCTATGGCTACACCTTC,CAWSVQDSYGYTF
-,TRBV30,-,TRBJ1-4,TGTGCCTGGAGTGTAAAGGCAGGGGATGAAAAACTGTTTTTT,CAWSVKAGDEKLFF
-,TRBV10-3,few,TRBJ1-1,TGTGCCATCAGTGAGTCCGCCGGGGTAGGGGGTAACACTGAAGCTTTCTTT,CAISESAGVGGNTEAFF
-,TRBV4-2,-,TRBJ1-1,TGTGCCAGCAGCCAAGATTGGGGCCAGAGGAACACTGAAGCTTTCTTT,CASSQDWGQRNTEAFF
-,TRBV2,once,TRBJ1-5,TGTGCCAGCAGTGGCCCGGGGGGAAATCAGCCCCAGCATTTT,CASSGPGGNQPQHF
TRBD1,TRBV27,-,TRBJ2-7,TGTGCCAGCAGTCAGACGCAGGGGGCATACGGGGACGAGCAGTACTTC,CASSQTQGAYGDEQYF
TRBD1,TRBV4-3,-,TRBJ1-1,TGCGCCAGCAGCCAAGTAATTGGGACAGGGGCTTTCTTT,CASSQVIGTGAFF
TRBD1,TRBV5-1,-,TRBJ2-4,TGCGCCAGCAGCTCGGGACAGACACCTAACCTAGCCAAAAACATTCAGTACTTC,CASSSGQTPNLAKNIQYF
TRBD1,TRBV13,-,TRBJ2-7,TGTGCCAGCAGCTTACAGGGGGCCTCCTACGAGCAGTACTTC,CASSLQGASYEQYF
-,TRBV19,-,TRBJ1-1,TGTGCCAGTAGTATAGCCGCGGCCGGCACTGAAGCTTTCTTT,CASSIAAAGTEAFF
TRBD1,TRBV18,-,TRBJ2-1,TGTGCCAGCTCACCGCGACAGGGTTACAATGAGCAGTTCTTC,CASSPRQGYNEQFF
-,TRBV27,-,TRBJ2-1,TGTGCCAGCAGTTTACCGGGCTCCTACAATGAGCAGTTCTTC,CASSLPGSYNEQFF
TRBD1,TRBV12-3/TRBV12-4,many,TRBJ1-2,TGTGCCAGCAGCCGGGACAGGGTCTACACCTTC,CASSRDRVYTF
-,TRBV19,-,TRBJ2-2,TGTGCCAGTAGTATTGGAGCCCCGGGTGCCACCGGGGAGCTGTTTTTT,CASSIGAPGATGELFF